This T cell receptor (beta chain) was identified during a study of blood T cell repertoires in COVID-19. This clone was seen once. Per the study methods: Amplification from reference gene primers served as the basis for estimated nucleated cell counts. Repertoires were generated with immunoSEQ multiplex PCR, while TCRdb's copy carries only in-frame clones and drops some. Clonal size and the V and J genes are those of that table, whereas D and trimming came from the DNA. The sample holds about 220,000 clones, 75% to 90% seen once. Germline CDR1 is LGHNT and CDR2 is FRNRAP. Deletions cut 0 bases from V and 0 bases from J, with 9 bases between. This CDR3 has 16 residues. Participants were aged 18 to 89 years from about 25 US areas. Each participant's cohort was designated according to participant-reported clinical history.

The sequence came from a woman between 35 and 50 years old with acute COVID-19. The V gene is TRBV12-5, the J gene TRBJ1-5, with D uncertain. Specimen: PBMCs or T cells enriched from blood (not recorded which). CDR3 loop: CASGLVLSDSNQPQHF. The CDR3 DNA reads TGTGCTAGTGGTTTGGTTTTAAGCGATAGCAATCAGCCCCAGCATTTT. Full variable domain (missing parts from reference TRBV12-5 and TRBJ1-5): DARVTQTPRHKVTEMGQEVTMRCQPILGHNTVFWYRQTMMQGLELLAYFRNRAPLDDSGMPKDRFSAEMPDATLATLKIQPSEPRDSAVYFCASGLVLSDSNQPQHFGDGTRLSIL.